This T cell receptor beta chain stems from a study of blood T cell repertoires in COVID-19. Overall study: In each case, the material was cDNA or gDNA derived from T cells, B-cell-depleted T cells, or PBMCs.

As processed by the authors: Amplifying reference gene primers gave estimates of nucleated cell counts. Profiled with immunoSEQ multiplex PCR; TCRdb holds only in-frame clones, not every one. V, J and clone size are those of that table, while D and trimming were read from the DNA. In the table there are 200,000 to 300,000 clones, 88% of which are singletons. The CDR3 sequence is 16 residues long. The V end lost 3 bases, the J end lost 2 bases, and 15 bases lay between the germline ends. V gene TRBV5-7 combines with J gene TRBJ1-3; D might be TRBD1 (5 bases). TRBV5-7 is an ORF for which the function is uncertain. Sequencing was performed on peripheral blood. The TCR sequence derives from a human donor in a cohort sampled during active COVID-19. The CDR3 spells CASSWGNSGPGNTIYF. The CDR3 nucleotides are TGTGCCAGCAGCTGGGGCAACTCAGGGCCTGGAAACACCATATATTTT.